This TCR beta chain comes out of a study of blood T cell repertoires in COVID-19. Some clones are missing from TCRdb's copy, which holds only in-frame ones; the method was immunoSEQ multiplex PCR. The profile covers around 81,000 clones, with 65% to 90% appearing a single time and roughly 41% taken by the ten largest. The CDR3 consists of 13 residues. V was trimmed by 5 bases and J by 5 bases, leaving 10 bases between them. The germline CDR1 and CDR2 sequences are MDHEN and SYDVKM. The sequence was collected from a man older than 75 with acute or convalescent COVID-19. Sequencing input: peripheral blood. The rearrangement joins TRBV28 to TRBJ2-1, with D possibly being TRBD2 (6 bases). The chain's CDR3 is CASSRGMDNEQFF. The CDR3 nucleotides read TGTGCCAGCAGTCGGGGGATGGACAATGAGCAGTTCTTC.